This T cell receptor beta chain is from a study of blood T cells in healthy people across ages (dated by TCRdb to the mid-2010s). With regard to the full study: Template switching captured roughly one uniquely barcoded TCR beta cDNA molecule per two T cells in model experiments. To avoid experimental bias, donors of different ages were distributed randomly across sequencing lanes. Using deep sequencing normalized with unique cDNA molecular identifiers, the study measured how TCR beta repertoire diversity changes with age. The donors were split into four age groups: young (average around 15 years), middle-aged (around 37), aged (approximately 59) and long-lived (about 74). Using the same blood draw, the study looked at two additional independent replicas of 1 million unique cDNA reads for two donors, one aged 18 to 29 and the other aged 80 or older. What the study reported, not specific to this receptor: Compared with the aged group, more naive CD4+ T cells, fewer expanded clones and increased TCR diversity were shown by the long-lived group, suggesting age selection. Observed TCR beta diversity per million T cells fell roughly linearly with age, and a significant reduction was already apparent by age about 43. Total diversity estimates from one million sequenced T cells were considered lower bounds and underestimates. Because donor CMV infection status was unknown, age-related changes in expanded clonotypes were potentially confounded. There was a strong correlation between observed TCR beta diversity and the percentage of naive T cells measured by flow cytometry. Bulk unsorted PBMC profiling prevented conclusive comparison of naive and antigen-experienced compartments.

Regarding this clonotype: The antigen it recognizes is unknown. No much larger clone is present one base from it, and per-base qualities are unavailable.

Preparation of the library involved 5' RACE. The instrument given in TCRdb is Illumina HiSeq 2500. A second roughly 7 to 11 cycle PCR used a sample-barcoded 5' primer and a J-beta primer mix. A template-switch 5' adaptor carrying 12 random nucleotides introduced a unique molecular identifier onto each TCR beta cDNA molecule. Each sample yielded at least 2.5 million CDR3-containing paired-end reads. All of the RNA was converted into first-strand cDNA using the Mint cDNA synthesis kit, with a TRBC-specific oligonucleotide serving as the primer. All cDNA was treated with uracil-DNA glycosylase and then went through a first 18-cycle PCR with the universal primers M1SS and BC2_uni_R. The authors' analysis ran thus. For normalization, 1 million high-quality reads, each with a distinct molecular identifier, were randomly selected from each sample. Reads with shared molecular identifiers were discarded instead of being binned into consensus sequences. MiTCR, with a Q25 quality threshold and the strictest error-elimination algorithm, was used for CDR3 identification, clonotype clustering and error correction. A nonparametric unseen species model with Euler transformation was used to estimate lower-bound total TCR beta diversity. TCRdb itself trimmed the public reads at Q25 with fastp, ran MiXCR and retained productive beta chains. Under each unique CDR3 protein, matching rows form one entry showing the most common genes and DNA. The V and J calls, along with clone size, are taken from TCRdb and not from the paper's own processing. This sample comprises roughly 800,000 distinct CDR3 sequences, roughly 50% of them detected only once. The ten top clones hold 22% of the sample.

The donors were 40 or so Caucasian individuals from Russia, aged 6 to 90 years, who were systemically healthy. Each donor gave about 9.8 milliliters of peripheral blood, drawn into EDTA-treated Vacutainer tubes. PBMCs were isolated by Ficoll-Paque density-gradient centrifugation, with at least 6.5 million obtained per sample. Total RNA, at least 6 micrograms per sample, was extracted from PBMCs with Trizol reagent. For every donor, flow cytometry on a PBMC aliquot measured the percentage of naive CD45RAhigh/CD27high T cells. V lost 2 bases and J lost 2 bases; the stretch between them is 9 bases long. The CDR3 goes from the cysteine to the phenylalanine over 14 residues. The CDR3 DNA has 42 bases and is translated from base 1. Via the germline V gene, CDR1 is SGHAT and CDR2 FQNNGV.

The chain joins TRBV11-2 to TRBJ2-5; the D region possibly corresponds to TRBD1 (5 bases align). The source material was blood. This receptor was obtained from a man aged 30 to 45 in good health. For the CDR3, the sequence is CASSLMDIQETQYF. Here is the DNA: TGTGCCAGCAGCTTAATGGACATACAAGAGACCCAGTACTTC.